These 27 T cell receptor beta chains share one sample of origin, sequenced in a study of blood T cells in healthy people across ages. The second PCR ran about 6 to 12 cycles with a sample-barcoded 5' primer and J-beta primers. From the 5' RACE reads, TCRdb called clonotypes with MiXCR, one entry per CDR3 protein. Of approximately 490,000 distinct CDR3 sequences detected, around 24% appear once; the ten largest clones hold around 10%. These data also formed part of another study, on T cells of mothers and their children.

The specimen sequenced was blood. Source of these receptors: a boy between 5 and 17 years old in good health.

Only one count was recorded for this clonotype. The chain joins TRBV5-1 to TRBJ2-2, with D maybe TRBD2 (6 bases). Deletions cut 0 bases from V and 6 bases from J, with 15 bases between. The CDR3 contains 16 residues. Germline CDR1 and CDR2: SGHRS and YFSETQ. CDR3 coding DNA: TGCGCCAGCAGCTTGGCGACGACTAGTTCCGCCGGGGAGCTGTTTTTT. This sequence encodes CASSLATTSSAGELFF.

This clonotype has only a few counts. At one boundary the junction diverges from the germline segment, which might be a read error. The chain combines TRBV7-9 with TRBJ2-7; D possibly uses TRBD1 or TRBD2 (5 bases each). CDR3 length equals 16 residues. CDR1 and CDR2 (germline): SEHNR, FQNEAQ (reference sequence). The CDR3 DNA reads TGTGCCAGAAGCTCCGCTTCAGGGAGCCCTACCTACGAGCAGTACTTC. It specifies CARSSASGSPTYEQYF.

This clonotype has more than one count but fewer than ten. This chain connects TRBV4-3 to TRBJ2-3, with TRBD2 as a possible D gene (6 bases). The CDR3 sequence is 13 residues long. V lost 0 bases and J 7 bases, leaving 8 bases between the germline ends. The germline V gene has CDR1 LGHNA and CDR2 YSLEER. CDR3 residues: CASSQERGNTQYF. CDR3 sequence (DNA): TGCGCCAGCAGCCAAGAACGCGGGAATACGCAGTATTTT.

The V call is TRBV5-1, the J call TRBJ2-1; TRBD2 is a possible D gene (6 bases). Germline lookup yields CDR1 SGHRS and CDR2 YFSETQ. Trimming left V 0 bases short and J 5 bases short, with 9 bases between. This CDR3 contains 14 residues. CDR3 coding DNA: TGCGCCAGCAGCTTGGGGGGGGTTCACAATGAGCAGTTCTTC. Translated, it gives CASSLGGVHNEQFF.

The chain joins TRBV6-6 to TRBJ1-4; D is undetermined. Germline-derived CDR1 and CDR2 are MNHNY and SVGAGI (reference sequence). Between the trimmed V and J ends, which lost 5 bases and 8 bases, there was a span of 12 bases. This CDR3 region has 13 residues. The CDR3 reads CASSPGRREKLFF. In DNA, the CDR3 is TGTGCCAGCAGTCCCGGAAGGCGGGAAAAACTGTTTTTT.

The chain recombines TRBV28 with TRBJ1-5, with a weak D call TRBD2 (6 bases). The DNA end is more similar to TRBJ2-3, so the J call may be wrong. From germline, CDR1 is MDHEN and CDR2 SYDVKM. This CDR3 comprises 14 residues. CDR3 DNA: TGTGCCAGCATACAAGGGGAGGACAATCAGCCCCAGTATTTT. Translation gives CASIQGEDNQPQYF.

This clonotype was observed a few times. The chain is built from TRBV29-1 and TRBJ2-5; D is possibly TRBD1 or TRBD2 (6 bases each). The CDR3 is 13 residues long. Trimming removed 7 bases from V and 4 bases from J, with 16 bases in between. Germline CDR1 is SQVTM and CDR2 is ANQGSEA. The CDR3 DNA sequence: TGCAGCGCCAGAGGGGGGCGGTTAGAGACCCAGTACTTC. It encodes CSARGGRLETQYF.

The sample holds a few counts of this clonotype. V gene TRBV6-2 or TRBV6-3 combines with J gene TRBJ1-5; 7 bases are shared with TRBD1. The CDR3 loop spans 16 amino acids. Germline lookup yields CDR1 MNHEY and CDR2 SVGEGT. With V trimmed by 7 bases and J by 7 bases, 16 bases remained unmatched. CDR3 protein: CASMVAGTVAGQPQHF. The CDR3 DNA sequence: TGTGCCAGCATGGTCGCCGGGACAGTGGCGGGCCAGCCCCAGCATTTT.

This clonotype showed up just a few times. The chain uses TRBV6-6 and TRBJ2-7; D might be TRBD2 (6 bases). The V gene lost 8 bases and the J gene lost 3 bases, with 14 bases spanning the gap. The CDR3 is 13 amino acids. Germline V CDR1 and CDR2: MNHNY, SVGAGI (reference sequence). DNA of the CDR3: TGTGCCAGCGGCCTAGCGCTTGGCTACGAGCAGTACTTC. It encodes CASGLALGYEQYF.

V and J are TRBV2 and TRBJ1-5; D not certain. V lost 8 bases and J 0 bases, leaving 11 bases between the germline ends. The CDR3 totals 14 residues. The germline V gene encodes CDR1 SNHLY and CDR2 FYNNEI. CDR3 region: CASAFEDSNQPQHF. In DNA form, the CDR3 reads TGTGCCAGCGCATTCGAGGATAGCAATCAGCCCCAGCATTTT.

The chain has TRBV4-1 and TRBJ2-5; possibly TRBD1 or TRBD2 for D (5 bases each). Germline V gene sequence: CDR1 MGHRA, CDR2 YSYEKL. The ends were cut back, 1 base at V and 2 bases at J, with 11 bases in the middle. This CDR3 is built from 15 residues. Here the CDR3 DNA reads TGCGCCAGCAGCCAAGTGGGGCTAGCACAAGAGACCCAGTACTTC. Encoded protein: CASSQVGLAQETQYF.

This CDR3 reads CSARGPGGRNSPLHF. Here the CDR3 DNA reads TGCAGTGCTAGAGGCCCAGGGGGCAGGAATTCACCCCTCCACTTT. V usage is TRBV20-1 and J usage is TRBJ1-6; 8 nucleotides line up with TRBD1. The CDR3 runs 15 residues. J was trimmed by 7 bases and V by 1 base; bases with no gene match: 6. The V gene's germline CDR1 is DFQATT and CDR2 SNEGSKA (reference sequence).

The CDR3 protein is CASGTGDTYEQYF. The DNA for the CDR3 is TGCGCCAGCGGGACAGGGGACACCTACGAGCAGTACTTC. The chain links TRBV5-1 to TRBJ2-7, with 10 bases identical to TRBD1. Germline loops: CDR1 SGHRS, CDR2 YFSETQ. The CDR3 loop spans 13 amino acids. V lost 7 bases, J lost 2 bases, and 3 bases stayed unmatched.

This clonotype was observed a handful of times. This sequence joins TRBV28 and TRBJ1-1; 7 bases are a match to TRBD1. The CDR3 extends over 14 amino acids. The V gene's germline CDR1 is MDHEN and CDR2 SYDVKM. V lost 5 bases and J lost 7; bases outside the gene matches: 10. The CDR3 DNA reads TGTGCCAGCAGTGACCCCTCGACAGGGATTGAAGCTTTCTTT. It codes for CASSDPSTGIEAFF.

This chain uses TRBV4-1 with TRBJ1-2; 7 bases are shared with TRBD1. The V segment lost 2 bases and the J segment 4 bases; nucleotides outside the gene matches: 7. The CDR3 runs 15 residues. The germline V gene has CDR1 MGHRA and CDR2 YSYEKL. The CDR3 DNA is TGCGCCAGCAGCCAACCCGCACAGGGGAGCTATGGCTACACCTTC. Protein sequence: CASSQPAQGSYGYTF.

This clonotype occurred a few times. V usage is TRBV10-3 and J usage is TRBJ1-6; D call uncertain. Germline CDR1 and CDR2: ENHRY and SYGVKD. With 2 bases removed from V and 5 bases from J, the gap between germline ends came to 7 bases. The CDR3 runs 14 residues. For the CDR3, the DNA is TGTGCCATCAGTGAGGTAGCCGATAATTCACCCCTCCACTTT. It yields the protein CAISEVADNSPLHF.

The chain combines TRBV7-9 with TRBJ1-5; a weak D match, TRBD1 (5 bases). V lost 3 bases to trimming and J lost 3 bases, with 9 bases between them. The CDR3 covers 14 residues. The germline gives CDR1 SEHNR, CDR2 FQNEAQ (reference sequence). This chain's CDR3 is CASSFEGDNQPQHF. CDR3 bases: TGTGCCAGCAGCTTTGAAGGGGACAATCAGCCCCAGCATTTT.

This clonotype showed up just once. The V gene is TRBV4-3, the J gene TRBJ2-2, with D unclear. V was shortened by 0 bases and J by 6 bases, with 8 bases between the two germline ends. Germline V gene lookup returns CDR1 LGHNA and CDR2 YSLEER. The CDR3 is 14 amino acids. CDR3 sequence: CASSQELTAGELFF. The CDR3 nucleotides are TGCGCCAGCAGCCAAGAACTTACGGCCGGGGAGCTGTTTTTT.

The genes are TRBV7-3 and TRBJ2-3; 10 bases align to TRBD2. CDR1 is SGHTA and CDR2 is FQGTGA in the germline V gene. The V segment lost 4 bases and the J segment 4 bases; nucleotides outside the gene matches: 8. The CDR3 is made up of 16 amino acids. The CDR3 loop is CASSSLGTSDPDTQYF. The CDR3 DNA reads TGTGCCAGCAGCTCGCTCGGGACTAGCGATCCAGATACGCAGTATTTT.

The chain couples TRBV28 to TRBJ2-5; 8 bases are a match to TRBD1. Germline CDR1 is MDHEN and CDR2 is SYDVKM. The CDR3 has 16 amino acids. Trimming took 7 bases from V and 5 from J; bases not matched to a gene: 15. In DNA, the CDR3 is TGTGCCAGCACTGTCAAGGCGGTACAGGGGGTGGAGACCCAGTACTTC. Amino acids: CASTVKAVQGVETQYF.

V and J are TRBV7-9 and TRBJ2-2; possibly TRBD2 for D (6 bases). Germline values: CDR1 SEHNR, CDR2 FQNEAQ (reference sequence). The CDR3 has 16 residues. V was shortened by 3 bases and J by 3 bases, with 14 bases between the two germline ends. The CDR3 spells CASSLDPGLYTGELFF. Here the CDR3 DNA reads TGTGCCAGCAGCTTGGATCCGGGACTTTACACCGGGGAGCTGTTTTTT.

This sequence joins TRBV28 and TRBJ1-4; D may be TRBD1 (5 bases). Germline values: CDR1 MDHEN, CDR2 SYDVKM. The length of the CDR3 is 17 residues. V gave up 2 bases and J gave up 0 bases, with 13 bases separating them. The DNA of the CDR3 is TGTGCCAGCAGTTTACGGGGCCAAAGGGCAACTAATGAAAAACTGTTTTTT. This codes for CASSLRGQRATNEKLFF.

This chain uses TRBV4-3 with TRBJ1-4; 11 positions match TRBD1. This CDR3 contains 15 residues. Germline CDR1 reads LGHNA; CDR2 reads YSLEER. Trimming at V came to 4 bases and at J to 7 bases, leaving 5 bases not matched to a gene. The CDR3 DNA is TGCGCCAGCAGCCTGGGACAGGGGGGGAGTGAAAAACTGTTTTTT. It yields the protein CASSLGQGGSEKLFF.

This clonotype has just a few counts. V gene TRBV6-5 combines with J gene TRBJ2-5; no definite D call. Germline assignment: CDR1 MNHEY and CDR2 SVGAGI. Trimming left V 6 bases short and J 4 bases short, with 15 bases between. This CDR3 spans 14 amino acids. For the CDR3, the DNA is TGTGCCAGCAGGCTCAACCAGCTGGGAGAGACCCAGTACTTC. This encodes CASRLNQLGETQYF.

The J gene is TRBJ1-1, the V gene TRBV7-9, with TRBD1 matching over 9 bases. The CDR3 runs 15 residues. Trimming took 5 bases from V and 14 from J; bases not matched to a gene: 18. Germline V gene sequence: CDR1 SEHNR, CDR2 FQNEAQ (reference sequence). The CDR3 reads CASSPTGTGTEELFF. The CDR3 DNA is TGTGCCAGCAGCCCAACCGGGACAGGGACCGAGGAGCTGTTCTTT.

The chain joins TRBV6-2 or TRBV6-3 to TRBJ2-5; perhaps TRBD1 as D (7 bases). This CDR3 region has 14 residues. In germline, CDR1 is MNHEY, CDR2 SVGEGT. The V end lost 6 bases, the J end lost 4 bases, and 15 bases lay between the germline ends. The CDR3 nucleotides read TGTGCCAGCAGCAACCACAGGGGAGGAGAGACCCAGTACTTC. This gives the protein CASSNHRGGETQYF.

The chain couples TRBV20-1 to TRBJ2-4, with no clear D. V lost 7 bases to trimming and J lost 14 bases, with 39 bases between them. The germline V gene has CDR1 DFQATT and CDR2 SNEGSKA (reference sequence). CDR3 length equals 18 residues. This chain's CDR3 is CSGINAESLTIRSWGEYF. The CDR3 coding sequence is TGCAGTGGTATCAACGCAGAGTCACTTACCATACGTTCTTGGGGTGAGTACTTC.